Presented here are 13 T cell receptor beta chains from one specimen sequenced in a study of shared clonotypes between healthy human individuals. The method was immunoSEQ multiplex PCR; TCRdb's version includes in-frame clones alone and lacks a portion of them. The sample carries about 1.5 million clones, approximately 98% recorded once. Sequencing was performed on naive CD4+ T cells sorted from blood. The subset here: CD45RA+ positively selected. The receptors stem from a man younger than 40 in good health.

This clone is a singleton in its sample. V gene TRBV4-3 combines with J gene TRBJ2-1, with D unresolved. Germline loops: CDR1 LGHNA, CDR2 YSLEER. The CDR3 sequence is 15 residues long. The V gene lost 1 base and the J gene lost 9 bases, with 16 bases spanning the gap. This CDR3 is CASSQVRAGRLEQFF. DNA for the CDR3: TGCGCCAGCAGCCAAGTTAGGGCTGGCCGTCTTGAGCAGTTCTTC.

This rearrangement joins TRBV4-1 to TRBJ1-5; D call uncertain. The CDR3 consists of 15 residues. Germline V gene data show CDR1 as MGHRA and CDR2 as YSYEKL. V dropped 1 base and J dropped 5 bases, with 12 bases sitting between them. CDR3 coding DNA: TGCGCCAGCAGCCAAGGAGAGTGGATACATCAGCCCCAGCATTTT. Translation gives CASSQGEWIHQPQHF.

This chain connects TRBV30 to TRBJ2-1, with D tentatively TRBD1 (6 bases). Trimming shortened V by 4 bases and J by 11 bases, and 18 bases separated the two germline ends. This CDR3 contains 13 residues. Germline V lookup: CDR1 GTSNPN, CDR2 SVGIG (reference sequence). In DNA, the CDR3 is TGTGCCTGGAACAGGGATGGGTTCACGCAGCAGTTCTTC. Protein sequence: CAWNRDGFTQQFF.

The chain combines TRBV2 with TRBJ2-3, with D possibly being TRBD2 (6 bases). CDR3 size: 13 residues. The germline V gene has CDR1 SNHLY and CDR2 FYNNEI. Trimming shortened V by 9 bases and J by 0 bases, and 10 bases separated the two germline ends. The CDR3: CASRGRSTDTQYF. Written as DNA, the CDR3 is TGTGCCAGTCGGGGGAGAAGCACAGATACGCAGTATTTT.

Worth noting for this clone: Relative to the germline gene, one junction end is altered; a read error may explain this. This chain connects TRBV6-5 to TRBJ1-2, with 12 bases identical to TRBD1. The CDR3 is 14 amino acids. Germline CDR1 and CDR2: MNHEY and SVGAGI. The CDR3 region is CASSLGGRDRGRSF. The CDR3 DNA follows: TGTGCCAGCAGTTTAGGGGGCAGGGACAGGGGGCGTTCCTTC.

The genes are TRBV19 and TRBJ1-5; TRBD1 is a possible D gene (6 bases). Trimming cost V 7 bases and J 8 bases, with 15 bases left between them. CDR3 length: 13 residues. Germline-derived CDR1 and CDR2 are LNHDA and SQIVND (reference sequence). CDR3 in DNA: TGTGCCAGTATGGGGGCAGGGTATAAGCCCCAGCATTTT. Its translation is CASMGAGYKPQHF.

The rearrangement links TRBV11-2 to TRBJ1-1; TRBD1 matches 9 bases. Germline-derived CDR1 and CDR2 are SGHAT and FQNNGV. The CDR3 spans 15 residues. Trimming cost V 7 bases and J 4 bases; bases outside gene matches: 10. The DNA of the CDR3 is TGTGCCAGCAAAACCTTACAGGGGGCGAGCACTGAAGCTTTCTTT. Its protein is CASKTLQGASTEAFF. Looking up the rest from reference TRBV11-2 and TRBJ1-1 gives the full variable domain: EAGVAQSPRYKIIEKRQSVAFWCNPISGHATLYWYQQILGQGPKLLIQFQNNGVVDDSQLPKDRFSAERLKGVDSTLKIQPAKLEDSAVYLCASKTLQGASTEAFFGQGTRLTVV.

This chain connects TRBV28 to TRBJ2-3, with TRBD1 identical over 11 bases. CDR1 MDHEN and CDR2 SYDVKM come from the germline V gene. The trim removed 6 bases at V and 4 bases at J, leaving 6 bases unmatched. The CDR3 runs 15 residues. The CDR3 protein is CASSPPGQGADTQYF. The DNA for the CDR3 is TGTGCCAGCAGCCCTCCGGGACAGGGGGCAGATACGCAGTATTTT.

The gene calls are TRBV5-1 and TRBJ2-4; D is unresolved. With 4 bases removed from V and 4 bases from J, the gap between germline ends came to 18 bases. The CDR3 has 16 amino acids. Germline lookup yields CDR1 SGHRS and CDR2 YFSETQ. The CDR3 region is CASSPSSSRSKNIQYF. The CDR3 DNA reads as TGCGCCAGCAGCCCCAGCAGCTCCCGATCAAAAAACATTCAGTACTTC.

The rearrangement joins TRBV28 to TRBJ2-6, with D tentatively TRBD1 or TRBD2 (5 bases each). The V gene's germline CDR1 is MDHEN and CDR2 SYDVKM. Trimming shortened V by 5 bases and J by 4 bases, and 21 bases separated the two germline ends. CDR3 length equals 18 residues. The CDR3 nucleotides are TGTGCCAGCAGTCAACCGAGGGGCATCACGGGAGGGGCCAACGTCCTGACTTTC. This translates into CASSQPRGITGGANVLTF.

The rearrangement joins TRBV28 to TRBJ2-7; D is perhaps TRBD2 (6 bases). CDR3 length equals 15 residues. V was shortened by 7 bases and J by 0 bases, with 16 bases between the two germline ends. Per the germline V gene, CDR1 is MDHEN and CDR2 is SYDVKM. In DNA, the CDR3 is TGTGCCAGCAAATCGGGCGGGATAAACTCCTACGAGCAGTACTTC. It encodes CASKSGGINSYEQYF.

Points on this clone: It is unclear where the CDR3 begins or ends on the DNA, so no DNA is shown, and the CDR3 is as TCRdb lists it. The chain carries TRBV10-2 and TRBJ2-3; the table's TRBD2 call for D was not verified on the DNA. With termini counted, the CDR3 has 15 amino acids. Germline assignment: CDR1 WSHSY and CDR2 SAAADI. The chain's CDR3 is CASSNPRVGGGSLYF.

This clone is a singleton in its sample. The same CDR3 can be traced to other DNA sequences in this sample. The rearrangement links TRBV18 to TRBJ2-2; TRBD2 agrees at 11 bases. This CDR3 has 16 amino acids. Losses at the gene ends were 1 base for V and 3 bases for J; bases not matched to a gene: 1. Germline V gene data show CDR1 as KGHSH and CDR2 as LQKENI. The CDR3: CASSPLAGGDTGELFF. The CDR3 DNA follows: TGTGCCAGCTCACCACTAGCGGGAGGGGACACCGGGGAGCTGTTTTTT.